The rows below give T cell receptor beta chains drawn from one sample of a study of blood T cell repertoires in COVID-19. Using immunoSEQ multiplex PCR, the repertoire was profiled, and TCRdb retains in-frame clones only, with some absent. The sample contains more than 300,000 clones, around 90% of which appear only once. Material: peripheral blood. These receptors were taken from a woman in her forties with COVID-19, enrolled during active disease. CDR3s include the opening cysteine and the closing phenylalanine or tryptophan. The D gene is left open where the match is weak. The size field is filled for only some rows; it gives once, few, many or a size class.

j_call d_call clone_size v_call cdr3_nt cdr3_aa
TRBJ2-5 TRBD2 . TRBV29-1 TGCAGCGTTGGGACTAGCGGGAGGGGGGAGACCCAGTACTTC CSVGTSGRGETQYF
TRBJ1-4 TRBD1 . TRBV2 TGTGCCAGCAGTGAGCAGGGGGCAAATGAAAAACTGTTTTTT CASSEQGANEKLFF
TRBJ2-5 TRBD2 . TRBV7-3 TGTGCCAGCAGCAACAAAGCGGGGGGAGGGTTAGAGACCCAGTACTTC CASSNKAGGGLETQYF
TRBJ2-7 TRBD2 . TRBV7-2 TGTGCCAGCAGCGTCCCGCCGGGGGGGCCGTTGTCCTACGAGCAGTACTTC CASSVPPGGPLSYEQYF
TRBJ1-6 . . TRBV7-2 TGTGCCAGCAGCTTAGGGGCCCAGTTCAATTCACCCCTCCACTTT CASSLGAQFNSPLHF
TRBJ1-2 TRBD1 . TRBV14 TGTGCCAGCAGCACCTCGACAGGGGGCAACAACTATGGCTACACCTTC CASSTSTGGNNYGYTF
TRBJ1-1 TRBD1 few TRBV6-2/TRBV6-3 TGTGCCAGCAGTTACTTGACAGGGGGCATTCGGAACACTGAAGCTTTCTTT CASSYLTGGIRNTEAFF
TRBJ2-7 . . TRBV7-8 TGTGCCAGCAGCTTACGAACCCAGGGCTACGAGCAGTACTTC CASSLRTQGYEQYF
TRBJ1-1 . . TRBV12-3/TRBV12-4 TGTGCCAGCAGTTTAGCGCGGGGGGAAGCTTTCTTT CASSLARGEAFF
TRBJ2-7 TRBD2 . TRBV5-1 TGCGCCACCCGGACTAGCGGGACCTCCTACGAGCAGTACTTC CATRTSGTSYEQYF
TRBJ1-3 . . TRBV19 TGTGCCAGTAGTATTCAGGGATTGCCTGGAAACACCATATATTTT CASSIQGLPGNTIYF
TRBJ1-2 . . TRBV18 TGTGCCAGCTCACCCGATGGAGGGAACTATGGCTACACCTTC CASSPDGGNYGYTF
TRBJ2-3 . once TRBV28 TGTGCCAGCACCCGACCGGTGATAGCATCAGATACGCAGTATTTT CASTRPVIASDTQYF
TRBJ1-4 TRBD1 . TRBV7-2 TGTGCCAGCAGCCCAAGGGGGCTCCCTAATGAAAAACTGTTTTTT CASSPRGLPNEKLFF
TRBJ1-6 TRBD1 . TRBV19 TGTGCCAGTAGTGGGGACAGGGAGTATAATTCACCCCTCCACTTT CASSGDREYNSPLHF
TRBJ2-1 . . TRBV5-6 TGTGCCAGCAGCTTAGGTTCAGGTGAAACCTACAATGAGCAGTTCTTC CASSLGSGETYNEQFF
TRBJ2-3 TRBD2 . TRBV5-4 TGTGCCAGCAGCTTGGCACTAGCGGTGTCCACAGATACGCAGTATTTT CASSLALAVSTDTQYF
TRBJ1-5 . . TRBV19 TGTGCCAGTAGTATAAGGAGGGAGGCGAATCAGCCCCAGCATTTT CASSIRREANQPQHF
TRBJ2-3 . . TRBV28 TGTGCCAGCAACCCGAGAAGCGATACGCAGTATTTT CASNPRSDTQYF
TRBJ2-5 TRBD2 . TRBV9 TGTGCCAGCAGCGTAGTCCCACGGGAGGCAGAGACCCAGTACTTC CASSVVPREAETQYF
TRBJ1-4 . . TRBV27 TGTGCCAGCAGTCAAGAGATAGTGGAAAAACTGTTTTTT CASSQEIVEKLFF
TRBJ1-1 . . TRBV2 TGTGCCAGCAGAACGGAAGGGGGCACTGAAGCTTTCTTT CASRTEGGTEAFF
TRBJ1-1 . . TRBV30 TGTGCCTGGAGTGTAGGAGGGCCCGGCACTGAAGCTTTCTTT CAWSVGGPGTEAFF
TRBJ2-5 . once TRBV10-3 TGTGCCATCAGCCCGCGCGATGAGACCCAGTACTTC CAISPRDETQYF
TRBJ1-1 . . TRBV5-1 TGCGCCAGCAGCTTGGCCACCAGGGAAGGTGGGAACACTGAAGCTTTCTTT CASSLATREGGNTEAFF
TRBJ2-3 . . TRBV6-6 TGTGCCAGCAGTTACCCGGGGACTAGGGGGCGAGATACGCAGTATTTT CASSYPGTRGRDTQYF
TRBJ2-3 . . TRBV25-1 TGTGCCAGCAGGGGCAGCACAGATACGCAGTATTTT CASRGSTDTQYF
TRBJ2-1 TRBD2 . TRBV19 TGTGCCAGTAGTCCCGGGACTAGCGGGGGAATATACAATGAGCAGTTCTTC CASSPGTSGGIYNEQFF
TRBJ1-4 . . TRBV6-5 TGTGCCAGCAGTCCTCTTACCCTAGATGAAAAACTGTTTTTT CASSPLTLDEKLFF
TRBJ1-4 TRBD1 . TRBV5-4 TGTGCCAGCAGCTCCGGTGGGGGACAGGTCAATAATGAAAAACTGTTTTTT CASSSGGGQVNNEKLFF
TRBJ1-5 . . TRBV6-2/TRBV6-3 TGTGCCAGCAGTTACCCACCGGACTATAATCAGCCCCAGCATTTT CASSYPPDYNQPQHF
TRBJ2-5 . . TRBV25-1 TGTGCCAGCAGTGGATGGGACTTACAAGAGACCCAGTACTTC CASSGWDLQETQYF
TRBJ2-1 . . TRBV7-2 TGTGCCAGCAGCTTAAGCCAGCGAGCTATCTACAATGAGCAGTTCTTC CASSLSQRAIYNEQFF
TRBJ1-2 . . TRBV18 TGTGCCAGCTCACCACAGGGAAGAGGGAGGGAAGGCTACACCTTC CASSPQGRGREGYTF
TRBJ1-2 . . TRBV7-2 TGTGCCAGCAGCCCCGTAGGCGGGGTGGGCTATGGCTACACCTTC CASSPVGGVGYGYTF
TRBJ2-5 TRBD2 . TRBV9 TGTGCCAGCAGCGTATTTACTAGCGGACAAGAGACCCAGTACTTC CASSVFTSGQETQYF
TRBJ2-2 TRBD2 . TRBV30 TGTGCCTGGAGTAGGTCTGCGGGAGGGCCGGGCACCGGGGAGCTGTTTTTT CAWSRSAGGPGTGELFF
TRBJ2-3 TRBD2 once TRBV9 TGTGCCAGCAGCCTGTTTCTAGCGGGGGGCACAGATACGCAGTATTTT CASSLFLAGGTDTQYF
TRBJ1-5 TRBD1 . TRBV5-3 TGTGCCAGAAGTTACTACTCCGGGACAGGGAGTTGGGGTTGGAATCAGCCCCAGCATTTT CARSYYSGTGSWGWNQPQHF
TRBJ1-5 . . TRBV6-1 TGTGCCAGCAGTGAAAGCTCGGGTGTGCAGCCCCAGCATTTT CASSESSGVQPQHF
TRBJ2-5 . . TRBV24-1 TGTGCCACCAGTGAAAATACAGGAGCTGGAGAGACCCAGTACTTC CATSENTGAGETQYF
TRBJ2-6 TRBD2 . TRBV28 TGTGCCAGCAGTATTGCCCGGGGGGGCGCTTCCGTCCTGACTTTC CASSIARGGASVLTF
TRBJ2-6 . . TRBV10-3 TGTGCCACCTGGACTGAAAACCTCTCTGGGGCCAACGTCCTGACTTTC CATWTENLSGANVLTF
TRBJ1-2 TRBD1 few TRBV29-1 TGCAGCGTTGAAAGACGGGACAGGGACAATGGCTACACCTTC CSVERRDRDNGYTF
TRBJ1-6 TRBD1 . TRBV27 TGTGCCAGCAGTGGGGACAGTTATAATTCACCCCTCCACTTT CASSGDSYNSPLHF
TRBJ2-5 TRBD1 . TRBV28 TGTGCCAGCAGTTCCAGGACAGGGGGGGGAGAGACCCAGTACTTC CASSSRTGGGETQYF
TRBJ2-7 TRBD2 . TRBV3-1/TRBV3-2 TGTGCCAGCAGCCAAGGACTAGCGGGAGTAGGCTCCTACGAGCAGTACTTC CASSQGLAGVGSYEQYF
TRBJ2-7 . . TRBV30 TGTGCCTGGAGTGTTGGTGGGGCAGGAAGAACCTACGAGCAGTACTTC CAWSVGGAGRTYEQYF
TRBJ2-3 . . TRBV6-2/TRBV6-3 TGTGCCAGCAGTCTCACTAGGGCAGATACGCAGTATTTT CASSLTRADTQYF
TRBJ2-3 TRBD2 . TRBV29-1 TGCAGCGTTGATGTCCGGCTAGCGGGGGATACGCAGTATTTT CSVDVRLAGDTQYF
TRBJ1-6 . once TRBV27 TGTGCCAGCAGGCCGGCAGGGACAAATTCACCCCTCCACTTT CASRPAGTNSPLHF
TRBJ1-1 . . TRBV27 TGTGCCAGCAGCATCACTCCAGGGGAGGGCGTCACTGAAGCTTTCTTT CASSITPGEGVTEAFF
TRBJ1-6 . once TRBV5-4 TGTGCCAGCAGCTTAGCCGGGGGGGATTCACCCCTCCACTTT CASSLAGGDSPLHF
TRBJ2-7 TRBD1 once TRBV28 TGTGCCAGCAGCCAAATCCAACAGGGGTCCATTAACAAGCAGTACTTC CASSQIQQGSINKQYF
TRBJ2-1 . . TRBV9 TGTGCCAGCAGCGTCGCGGGGCTGAGAATGAGCTCCTACAATGAGCAGTTCTTC CASSVAGLRMSSYNEQFF
TRBJ2-2 . . TRBV9 TGTGCCAGCAGCGTAGTCCCATTGGGCCAGGGCGTCGGTGGGGAGCTGTTTTTT CASSVVPLGQGVGGELFF
TRBJ2-4 TRBD1 . TRBV28 TGTGCCAGCAGGGCGCTTGGGACAGGGGTAAGCATTCAGTACTTC CASRALGTGVSIQYF
TRBJ2-1 TRBD2 . TRBV20-1 TGCAGTGCCGCGGGGGTGTTTGAGCAGTTCTTC CSAAGVFEQFF
TRBJ1-2 . . TRBV5-1 TGCGCCACCGCCACGGAGGTTTCTAACTATGGCTACACCTTC CATATEVSNYGYTF
TRBJ2-6 . . TRBV19 TGTGCCAGTAGGAACCCCCAGGGATCTGGGGCCAACGTCCTGACTTTC CASRNPQGSGANVLTF